Below, one TCR beta chain is given with its context. The antigen is not known. The sample is drawn from a study of T cells in localized non-small cell lung cancer. Overall study results and limits: Uninvolved adjacent lung showed peak T cell clonality, exceeding tumor.

The repertoire was sequenced with immunoSEQ multiplex PCR; TCRdb's copy has only in-frame clones and lacks some. The sample lists about 25,000 clones, roughly 90% occurring once. The germline gives CDR1 SGHRS, CDR2 YFSETQ. With 3 bases removed from V and 2 bases from J, the gap between germline ends came to 15 bases. The CDR3 consists of 15 residues. This chain connects TRBV5-1 to TRBJ2-7; the D gene is possibly TRBD1 (7 bases). This receptor was taken from a female donor at least 60 years old with stage I lung adenocarcinoma. Sequencing was performed on peripheral blood, taken before any cancer treatment. This CDR3 reads CASSSGGTQTYEQYF. Here the CDR3 DNA reads TGCGCCAGCAGCTCAGGGGGGACACAGACCTACGAGCAGTACTTC. The complete variable domain, with remaining parts taken from reference TRBV5-1 and TRBJ2-7, reads KAGVTQTPRYLIKTRGQQVTLSCSPISGHRSVSWYQQTPGQGLQFLFEYFSETQRNKGNFPGRFSGRQFSNSRSEMNVSTLELGDSALYLCASSSGGTQTYEQYFGPGTRLTVT.